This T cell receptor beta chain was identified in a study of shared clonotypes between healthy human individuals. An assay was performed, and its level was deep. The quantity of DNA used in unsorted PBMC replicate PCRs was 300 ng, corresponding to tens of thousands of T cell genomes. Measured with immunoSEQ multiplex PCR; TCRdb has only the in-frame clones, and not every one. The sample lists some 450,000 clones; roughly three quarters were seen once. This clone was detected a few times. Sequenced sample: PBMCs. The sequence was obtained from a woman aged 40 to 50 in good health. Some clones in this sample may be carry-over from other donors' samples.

This CDR3 is CASSPGGDTEAFF. The CDR3, as DNA: TGTGCCAGCTCACCGGGGGGGGACACTGAAGCTTTCTTT. The V call is TRBV18, the J call TRBJ1-1; TRBD1 is a possible D gene (5 bases). The CDR3 totals 13 residues. Germline CDR1 and CDR2: KGHSH and LQKENI. Trimming removed 3 bases at V and 3 bases at J, with 8 bases between.